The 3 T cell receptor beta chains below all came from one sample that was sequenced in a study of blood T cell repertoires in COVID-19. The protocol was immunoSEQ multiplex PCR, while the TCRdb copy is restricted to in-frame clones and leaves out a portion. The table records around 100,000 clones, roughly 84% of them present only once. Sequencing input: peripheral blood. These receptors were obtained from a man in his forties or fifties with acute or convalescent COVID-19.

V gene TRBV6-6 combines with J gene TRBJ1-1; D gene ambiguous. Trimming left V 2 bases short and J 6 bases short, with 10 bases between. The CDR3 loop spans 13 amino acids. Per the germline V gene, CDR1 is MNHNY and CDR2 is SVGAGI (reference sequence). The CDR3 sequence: CASSYKEEAEAFF. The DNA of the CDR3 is TGTGCCAGCAGTTACAAGGAGGAGGCTGAAGCTTTCTTT.

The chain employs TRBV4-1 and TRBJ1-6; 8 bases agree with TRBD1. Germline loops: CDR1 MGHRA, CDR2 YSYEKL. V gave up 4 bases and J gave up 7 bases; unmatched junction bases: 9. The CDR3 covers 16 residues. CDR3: CASSPHWTGRNSPLHF. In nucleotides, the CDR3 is TGCGCCAGCAGCCCCCATTGGACAGGGAGAAATTCACCCCTCCACTTT.

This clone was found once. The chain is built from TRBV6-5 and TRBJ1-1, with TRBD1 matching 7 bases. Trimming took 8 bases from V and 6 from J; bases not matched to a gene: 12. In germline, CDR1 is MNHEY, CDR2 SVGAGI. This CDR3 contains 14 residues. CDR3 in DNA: TGTGCCAGCTCCGACCACTACAGGGGCGCTGAAGCTTTCTTT. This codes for CASSDHYRGAEAFF.